The clone carrying this TCR beta chain has a handful of counts. The source of the sample is a study of blood T cell repertoires in COVID-19. In the study overall: Acute and convalescent COVID-19 specimens originated in the United States, Italy and Spain. PBMCs, B-cell-depleted T cells, or T cells were the source of the cDNA or gDNA that made up the material.

Germline CDR1 is SEHNR and CDR2 is FQNEAQ (reference sequence). Trimming took off 1 base at V and 10 bases at J, with 4 bases between the two ends. The CDR3 spans 10 residues. Authors' data handling: For nucleated cells, counts were estimated from reference gene primer amplification. Sequencing was performed with immunoSEQ multiplex PCR; in TCRdb, only in-frame clones are kept and a portion is missing. For V, J and clone size, that table is used; D and trimming come from the DNA. Of roughly 81,000 clones listed, around 91% were seen once; the top ten hold around 10%. The sequence was obtained from a man in his 70s with active or convalescent COVID-19. This rearrangement joins TRBV7-9 to TRBJ1-1; D call uncertain. The sample comprised peripheral blood. CDR3 amino acids: CASSLERAFF. The CDR3 coding sequence is TGTGCCAGCAGCTTAGAGCGAGCTTTCTTT.